This TCR beta chain was recovered during a study of blood T cells in healthy people across ages. In the study overall: There was about one barcoded beta molecule captured by template switching per two T cells.

A J-beta primer mix and a sample-barcoded 5' primer were used in a second PCR of roughly 7 to 12 cycles. Each sample provided no less than 2.5 million CDR3-containing paired-end reads. TCRdb re-called the 5' RACE reads through MiXCR, storing one row per CDR3 protein. The sample includes over 1,500,000 distinct CDR3 sequences, about 39% seen only once; the top ten take about 23%. Each sample provided at least 5.5 micrograms of extracted total RNA. The V end lost 8 bases, the J end lost 4 bases, and 11 bases lay between the germline ends. The CDR3 covers 12 residues. Per the germline V gene, CDR1 is MNHEY and CDR2 is SVGAGI.

Material: blood. The V gene is TRBV6-5, the J gene TRBJ1-2; a weak D match, TRBD1 (6 bases). This TCR derives from a human donor in good health. The CDR3 is CASWQGSYGYTF. The CDR3, as DNA: TGTGCCAGCTGGCAGGGGAGCTATGGCTACACCTTC.